The 32 T cell receptor beta chains listed next were all sequenced from one sample in a study of CXCR4 blockade with PD-1 therapy in pancreatic cancer. TCRdb keeps only in-frame clones here, not all; method: immunoSEQ multiplex PCR. The table includes more than 2,500 clones, approximately 38% detected once. Sequenced sample: tumor tissue. These receptor sequences come from a human donor with pancreatic ductal adenocarcinoma.

Only a few counts were recorded for this clone. The V gene is TRBV11-3, the J gene TRBJ2-1; 10 bases line up with TRBD2. V lost 6 bases, J lost 4 bases, and 9 bases stayed unmatched. Germline CDR1 SGHNT, CDR2 YENEEA. The CDR3 is 16 residues long. CDR3 region: CASSPGLAEAYNEQFF. For the CDR3, the DNA is TGTGCCAGCAGTCCTGGACTAGCGGAGGCTTACAATGAGCAGTTCTTC.

The gene calls are TRBV19 and TRBJ1-2; no reliable D call. Germline CDR1 reads LNHDA; CDR2 reads SQIVND (reference sequence). This CDR3 has 13 residues. Trimming left V 7 bases short and J 6 bases short, with 15 bases between. CDR3 DNA sequence: TGTGCCAGTACTAGGTCCGGTTTGAATGGCTACACCTTC. Translated: CASTRSGLNGYTF.

The chain combines TRBV28 with TRBJ1-5; D not certain. V was clipped by 6 bases and J by 4 bases, with 13 bases between them. The CDR3 has 14 residues. The germline V gene has CDR1 MDHEN and CDR2 SYDVKM. DNA of the CDR3: TGTGCCAGCAGCTCTACCGTAGGGAATCAGCCCCAGCATTTT. Its translation: CASSSTVGNQPQHF.

This clone was seen a few times. CDR3 sequence (DNA): TGTGCCAGCGGGGGTGGGACTAGCGGGTCCGGGGAGCTGTTTTTT. It encodes CASGGGTSGSGELFF. V and J are TRBV9 and TRBJ2-2, with 12 nucleotides matching TRBD2. V lost 7 bases and J lost 6; bases outside the gene matches: 7. CDR1 and CDR2 from the germline V gene are SGDLS and YYNGEE. The CDR3 is 15 residues long. Based on the CDR3 plus reference TRBV9 and TRBJ2-2, the full variable domain is DSGVTQTPKHLITATGQRVTLRCSPRSGDLSVYWYQQSLDQGLQFLIQYYNGEERAKGNILERFSAQQFPDLHSELNLSSLELGDSALYFCASGGGTSGSGELFFGEGSRLTVL.

CDR3 protein: CASNPSGNTIYF. CDR3 DNA sequence: TGTGCCTCTAACCCGTCTGGAAACACCATATATTTT. The chain recombines TRBV6-8 with TRBJ1-3, with no clear D. The CDR3 is 12 amino acids. The V and J ends lost 11 bases and 1 base respectively, with 9 bases between them. Germline CDR1 MNHGY, CDR2 SAAAGT.

The chain employs TRBV19 and TRBJ2-1; 9 nucleotides line up with TRBD2. Germline V gene data show CDR1 as LNHDA and CDR2 as SQIVND (reference sequence). J was trimmed by 8 bases and V by 5 bases; bases with no gene match: 7. The CDR3 is made up of 14 amino acids. CDR3 sequence reads: CASSQGIAGDEQFF. CDR3 nucleotide sequence: TGTGCCAGTAGTCAAGGAATAGCGGGGGATGAGCAGTTCTTC.

The J gene is TRBJ2-3, the V gene TRBV9, with D unclear. Germline CDR1 is SGDLS and CDR2 is YYNGEE. The CDR3 runs to 12 residues. V lost 0 bases and J 5 bases, leaving 4 bases between the germline ends. The CDR3 protein is CASSVDVDTQYF. The CDR3 bases are TGTGCCAGCAGCGTAGACGTAGATACGCAGTATTTT.

This clone occurred a few times. The chain employs TRBV11-3 and TRBJ2-2, with D perhaps matching TRBD1 (6 bases). CDR1 is SGHNT and CDR2 is YENEEA in the germline V gene. The length of the CDR3 is 16 residues. V lost 5 bases, J lost 0 bases, and 13 bases lay in between. Here the CDR3 reads CASSQQGFSNTGELFF. The CDR3 nucleotides are TGTGCCAGCAGCCAACAGGGTTTTTCGAACACCGGGGAGCTGTTTTTT. The full variable domain, in which reference TRBV11-3 and TRBJ2-2 provide the parts outside the CDR3, is EAGVVQSPRYKIIEKKQPVAFWCNPISGHNTLYWYLQNLGQGPELLIRYENEEAVDDSQLPKDRFSAERLKGVDSTLKIQPAELGDSAVYLCASSQQGFSNTGELFFGEGSRLTVL.

A single count supports this clone. The chain joins TRBV29-1 to TRBJ1-2; D unresolved. The germline CDR1 and CDR2 sequences are SQVTM and ANQGSEA. Trimming stripped 0 bases from V and 1 base from J, with 9 bases between. This CDR3 comprises 14 residues. The CDR3 bases are TGCAGCGTTGAAGAATTGAGACTTAACTATGGCTACACCTTC. Protein: CSVEELRLNYGYTF. Full variable domain (outside the CDR3, taken from reference TRBV29-1 and TRBJ1-2): SAVISQKPSRDICQRGTSLTIQCQVDSQVTMMFWYRQQPGQSLTLIATANQGSEATYESGFVIDKFPISRPNLTFSTLTVSNMSPEDSSIYLCSVEELRLNYGYTFGSGTRLTVV.

This clone turned up a few times. V usage is TRBV15 and J usage is TRBJ2-7; 7 bases are shared with TRBD1. The V segment lost 5 bases and the J segment 4 bases; nucleotides outside the gene matches: 8. From germline, CDR1 is LNHNV and CDR2 YYDKDF (reference sequence). CDR3 length equals 14 residues. The CDR3 DNA reads as TGTGCCACCAGCCTTCGACAGGGTGGGTACGAGCAGTACTTC. This codes for CATSLRQGGYEQYF.

The V and J genes are TRBV19 and TRBJ1-4; a weak D match, TRBD1 (5 bases). There are 14 residues in the CDR3. Trimming pared 5 bases from V and 3 bases from J, leaving 10 bases between. Germline V lookup: CDR1 LNHDA, CDR2 SQIVND (reference sequence). The DNA for the CDR3 is TGTGCCAGTAGTCGAGGGACGCCTAATGAAAAACTGTTTTTT. It translates to CASSRGTPNEKLFF.

V is TRBV29-1 and J is TRBJ2-3, with TRBD1 identical over 9 bases. With 5 bases clipped from V and 4 bases from J, the junction kept 10 bases outside the gene matches. The CDR3 is 15 amino acids. In germline, CDR1 is SQVTM, CDR2 ANQGSEA. CDR3 sequence reads: CSVTATGGGSDTQYF. CDR3 DNA: TGCAGCGTTACTGCTACAGGGGGCGGTTCAGATACGCAGTATTTT.

This clone has a handful of counts. This chain connects TRBV30 to TRBJ2-7; TRBD1 is a possible D gene (5 bases). Germline V gene data show CDR1 as GTSNPN and CDR2 as SVGIG (reference sequence). This CDR3 region has 12 residues. V lost 4 bases, J lost 6 bases, and 13 bases lay in between. The CDR3 DNA reads as TGTGCCTGGATATCGGCTCAGGGCGAGCAGTACTTC. Translating it yields CAWISAQGEQYF.

J is TRBJ1-4 and V is TRBV19; D is ambiguous. V lost 4 bases and J lost 8, with 11 bases in between. The CDR3 loop spans 13 amino acids. The germline V gene encodes CDR1 LNHDA and CDR2 SQIVND (reference sequence). The CDR3 loop reads CASSRGLEEKLFF. CDR3 DNA: TGTGCCAGTAGTAGAGGGTTGGAAGAAAAACTGTTTTTT.

This clone occurred a few times. V is TRBV30 and J is TRBJ1-3; D may be TRBD1 (6 bases). Germline V gene sequence: CDR1 GTSNPN, CDR2 SVGIG (reference sequence). CDR3 size: 13 residues. Trimming cost V 4 bases and J 0 bases, with 7 bases left between them. CDR3 sequence reads: CAWNRDSGNTIYF. The CDR3 nucleotides are TGTGCCTGGAACAGGGACTCTGGAAACACCATATATTTT.

The rearrangement uses TRBV19 and TRBJ2-7; a weak D match, TRBD2 (6 bases). The germline CDR1 and CDR2 sequences are LNHDA and SQIVND (reference sequence). The CDR3 extends over 16 amino acids. V gave up 5 bases and J gave up 4 bases, with 21 bases separating them. The CDR3 DNA sequence: TGTGCCAGTAGTCTGCTTGGGACTTTCGGCCCATACGAGCAGTACTTC. Its protein product is CASSLLGTFGPYEQYF. The full variable domain, with the rest looked up from reference TRBV19 and TRBJ2-7, is DGGITQSPKYLFRKEGQNVTLSCEQNLNHDAMYWYRQDPGQGLRLIYYSQIVNDFQKGDIAEGYSVSREKKESFPLTVTSAQKNPTAFYLCASSLLGTFGPYEQYFGPGTRLTVT.

J is TRBJ2-5 and V is TRBV28, with 8 nucleotides matching TRBD1. The DNA end lines up better with TRBJ2-7; the J call may be wrong. The CDR3 length is 14 residues. CDR1 MDHEN and CDR2 SYDVKM come from the germline V gene. The CDR3, as DNA: TGTGCCAGCACCTCTGTTGGACAGGGAGACGAGCAGTACTTC. It encodes CASTSVGQGDEQYF.

This clone was seen a few times. The rearrangement uses TRBV9 and TRBJ1-2; no definite D call. This CDR3 comprises 12 residues. Germline assignment: CDR1 SGDLS and CDR2 YYNGEE. V lost 5 bases, J lost 8 bases, and 13 bases lay in between. For the CDR3, the DNA is TGTGCCAGCAGTGAAGGGTGGGGAGGCTACACCTTC. Translating it yields CASSEGWGGYTF.

V and J are TRBV9 and TRBJ2-1, with D tentatively TRBD1 or TRBD2 (5 bases each). CDR1 is SGDLS, CDR2 YYNGEE, per germline. V was clipped by 3 bases and J by 6 bases, with 10 bases between them. The CDR3 has 13 residues. As DNA, the CDR3 is TGTGCCAGCAGCGCCTGGGGGTTCAATGAGCAGTTCTTC. This translates into CASSAWGFNEQFF.

This clone turned up a few times. V is TRBV30 and J is TRBJ1-2; no firm D call. The germline V and J ends were trimmed by 4 bases and 3 bases, with 9 bases remaining between them. The CDR3 contains 12 residues. Germline V gene data show CDR1 as GTSNPN and CDR2 as SVGIG (reference sequence). The CDR3 DNA sequence: TGTGCCTGGATTAGGGAGGACTATGGCTACACCTTC. Its protein product is CAWIREDYGYTF. The full variable domain, in which reference TRBV30 and TRBJ1-2 provide the parts outside the CDR3, is SQTIHQWPATLVQPVGSPLSLECTVEGTSNPNLYWYRQAAGRGLQLLFYSVGIGQISSEVPQNLSASRPQDRQFILSSKKLLLSDSGFYLCAWIREDYGYTFGSGTRLTVV.

The chain links TRBV28 to TRBJ2-1; maybe TRBD2 (6 bases). V lost 5 bases to trimming and J lost 2 bases, with 13 bases between them. This CDR3 region has 15 residues. Germline CDR1 is MDHEN and CDR2 is SYDVKM. CDR3 amino acids: CASSTPGGPYNEQFF. The CDR3, as DNA: TGTGCCAGCAGTACCCCCGGGGGACCCTACAATGAGCAGTTCTTC.

This clone was counted only a few times. Sequence at one end of the junction differs from germline and may be a read error. This chain links TRBV11-3 with TRBJ2-3, with D perhaps assigned TRBD1 or TRBD2 (5 bases each). This CDR3 contains 14 residues. CDR1 and CDR2 (germline): SGHNT, YENEEA. The CDR3 nucleotides are TGTGCTAGCAGCTTAGGGACCCTAACAGATACGCAGTATTTT. It translates to CASSLGTLTDTQYF. Together with reference TRBV11-3 and TRBJ2-3, the CDR3 gives the full variable domain: EAGVVQSPRYKIIEKKQPVAFWCNPISGHNTLYWYLQNLGQGPELLIRYENEEAVDDSQLPKDRFSAERLKGVDSTLKIQPAELGDSAVYLCASSLGTLTDTQYFGPGTRLTVL.

This rearrangement joins TRBV6-7 to TRBJ2-7; perhaps D is TRBD1 or TRBD2 (6 bases each). TRBV6-7 is an open reading frame, and its role is uncertain. The CDR3 consists of 15 residues. Between the trimmed V and J ends, which lost 5 bases and 1 base, there was a span of 15 bases. As DNA, the CDR3 is TGTGCCAGCAGTGAAAGGGGGGATTCGTCCTACGAGCAGTACTTC. Amino acids: CASSERGDSSYEQYF.

The chain employs TRBV19 and TRBJ1-3; D is undetermined. V lost 5 bases, J lost 0 bases, and 11 bases lay in between. Germline V gene lookup returns CDR1 LNHDA and CDR2 SQIVND (reference sequence). The CDR3 extends over 15 amino acids. The CDR3 region is CASSRDRNSGNTIYF. CDR3 nucleotides: TGTGCCAGTAGTCGTGACCGAAACTCTGGAAACACCATATATTTT. Full variable domain (rest looked up from reference TRBV19 and TRBJ1-3): DGGITQSPKYLFRKEGQNVTLSCEQNLNHDAMYWYRQDPGQGLRLIYYSQIVNDFQKGDIAEGYSVSREKKESFPLTVTSAQKNPTAFYLCASSRDRNSGNTIYFGEGSWLTVV.

CDR3 in DNA: TGTGCCAGTAGTCAGGGGTCGGCCGGGGAGCTGTTTTTT. Its protein is CASSQGSAGELFF. The chain couples TRBV19 to TRBJ2-2, with D possibly TRBD1 on 6 matching bases. CDR3 length: 13 residues. Trimming removed 5 bases at V and 6 bases at J, with 10 bases between. CDR1 and CDR2 from the germline V gene are LNHDA and SQIVND (reference sequence).

Comments on this clone: Since one of the bases is ambiguous or unread, X appears in place of its residue. J is TRBJ1-6 and V is TRBV19; no clear D. Trimming shortened V by 7 bases and J by 5 bases, and 12 bases separated the two germline ends. There are 14 residues in the CDR3. Looked up from germline, CDR1 is LNHDA and CDR2 is SQIVND (reference sequence). CDR3 nucleotide sequence: TGTGCCAGTAACCGGRACAGCAATAATTCACCCCTCCACTTT. Translation gives CASNRXSNNSPLHF.

The chain is built from TRBV10-2 and TRBJ2-1, with TRBD2 as a possible D gene (5 bases). Germline V gene sequence: CDR1 WSHSY, CDR2 SAAADI. The ends were cut back, 4 bases at V and 0 bases at J, with 10 bases in the middle. This CDR3 comprises 15 residues. CDR3 protein: CASSGRRSSYNEQFF. The CDR3 bases are TGCGCCAGCAGTGGACGGAGGAGCTCCTACAATGAGCAGTTCTTC.

The chain joins TRBV4-1 to TRBJ1-3; D remains unclear. Germline CDR1 is MGHRA and CDR2 is YSYEKL. V lost 1 base, J lost 0 bases, and 10 bases lay in between. There are 16 residues in the CDR3. CDR3 in DNA: TGCGCCAGCAGCCAAGGAGGACTGATCTCTGGAAACACCATATATTTT. This codes for CASSQGGLISGNTIYF.

The CDR3 region is CAWSVRTGGSIQYF. The CDR3 region has the DNA TGTGCCTGGAGTGTAAGGACAGGGGGTTCCATTCAGTACTTC. The chain uses TRBV30 and TRBJ2-4; 10 bases agree with TRBD1. V lost 0 bases, J lost 9 bases, and 5 bases stayed unmatched. Germline V lookup: CDR1 GTSNPN, CDR2 SVGIG (reference sequence). The CDR3 is 14 residues long.

The V call is TRBV10-3, the J call TRBJ2-3, with a possible D match to TRBD2 (7 bases). The germline gives CDR1 ENHRY, CDR2 SYGVKD. V lost 10 bases, J lost 5 bases, and 16 bases lay in between. The CDR3 covers 13 residues. In DNA, the CDR3 is TGTGCCACGGTATCGGGGGGCTTAGATACGCAGTATTTT. Residues: CATVSGGLDTQYF.

This chain connects TRBV25-1 to TRBJ2-7, with D hard to call. With 2 bases removed from V and 2 bases from J, the gap between germline ends came to 10 bases. The CDR3 spans 14 residues. Germline V CDR1 and CDR2: MGHDK, SYGVNS. The CDR3 sequence: CASSEIRDPYEQYF. CDR3 coding DNA: TGTGCCAGCAGTGAAATCCGTGATCCCTACGAGCAGTACTTC.

The J gene is TRBJ1-5, the V gene TRBV28; 8 positions agree with TRBD1. Germline trimming cut 6 bases from V and 4 bases from J; bases unmatched to any gene: 5. Germline lookup yields CDR1 MDHEN and CDR2 SYDVKM. The CDR3 runs to 14 residues. The CDR3 sequence is CASRSGQGNQPQHF. The CDR3 nucleotides are TGTGCCAGCAGATCCGGACAGGGAAATCAGCCCCAGCATTTT. The full variable domain, its missing parts supplied by reference TRBV28 and TRBJ1-5, is DVKVTQSSRYLVKRTGEKVFLECVQDMDHENMFWYRQDPGLGLRLIYFSYDVKMKEKGDIPEGYSVSREKKERFSLILESASTNQTSMYLCASRSGQGNQPQHFGDGTRLSIL.